This T cell receptor beta chain is from a study of patients and donors after allogeneic stem cell transplantation. In TCRdb, the RT-PCR reads were re-called with MiXCR into one record per CDR3 protein. The sample yields about 410,000 distinct CDR3 sequences, approximately 16% seen once. This clonotype was detected many times. The clonotype was recovered from a human donor who was either an allogeneic HSCT recipient or a stem cell or donor lymphocyte infusion donor (not recorded which). It is not recorded whose cells these are; they may come from a transplant donor. The sequencing sample was made of blood, either unsorted or a sorted T cell fraction (not recorded which).

CDR3 residues: CSARDQKGLGYGYTF. DNA for the CDR3: TGCAGTGCTAGAGATCAAAAGGGACTAGGCTATGGCTACACCTTC. The genes are TRBV20-1 and TRBJ1-2, with a possible D match to TRBD1 (5 bases). Trimming stripped 0 bases from V and 4 bases from J, with 15 bases between. This CDR3 region has 15 residues. The germline gives CDR1 DFQATT, CDR2 SNEGSKA (reference sequence).